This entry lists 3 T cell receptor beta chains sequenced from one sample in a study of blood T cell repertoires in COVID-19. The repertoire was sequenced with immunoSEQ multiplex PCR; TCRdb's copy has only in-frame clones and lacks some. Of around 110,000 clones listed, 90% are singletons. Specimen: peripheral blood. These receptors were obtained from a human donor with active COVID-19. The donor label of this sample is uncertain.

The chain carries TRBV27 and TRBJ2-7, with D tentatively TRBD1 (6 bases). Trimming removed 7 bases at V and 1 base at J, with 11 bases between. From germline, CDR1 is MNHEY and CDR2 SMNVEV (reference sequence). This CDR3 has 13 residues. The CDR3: CASTNRVSYEQYF. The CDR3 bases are TGTGCCAGCACGAACAGGGTTTCCTACGAGCAGTACTTC.

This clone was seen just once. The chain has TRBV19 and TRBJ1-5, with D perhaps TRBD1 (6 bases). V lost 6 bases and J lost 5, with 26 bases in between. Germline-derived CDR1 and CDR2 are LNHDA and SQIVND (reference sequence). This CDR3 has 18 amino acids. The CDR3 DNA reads TGTGCCAGTAGAAACCATTACAAGAGTTACAGGGCCTATCAGCCCCAGCATTTT. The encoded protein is CASRNHYKSYRAYQPQHF.

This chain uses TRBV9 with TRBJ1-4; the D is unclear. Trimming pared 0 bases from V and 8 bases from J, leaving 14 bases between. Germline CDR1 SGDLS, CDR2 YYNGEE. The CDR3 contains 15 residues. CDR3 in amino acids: CASSVDGSVGEKLFF. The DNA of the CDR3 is TGTGCCAGCAGCGTAGACGGCTCCGTCGGGGAAAAACTGTTTTTT. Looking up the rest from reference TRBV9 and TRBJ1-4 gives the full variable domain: DSGVTQTPKHLITATGQRVTLRCSPRSGDLSVYWYQQSLDQGLQFLIQYYNGEERAKGNILERFSAQQFPDLHSELNLSSLELGDSALYFCASSVDGSVGEKLFFGSGTQLSVL.